This T cell receptor beta chain was retrieved from a study of patients and donors after allogeneic stem cell transplantation. The sample holds many counts of this clonotype. One entry per CDR3 protein, called by TCRdb with MiXCR from the RT-PCR reads. The sample holds about 960,000 distinct CDR3 sequences, roughly 18% seen once. This clonotype originated in a human donor who was either an allogeneic HSCT recipient or a stem cell or donor lymphocyte infusion donor (not recorded which). It is not recorded whose cells these are; they may come from a transplant donor. Sample: blood, either unsorted or a sorted T cell fraction (not recorded which).

The CDR3 region has the DNA TGTGCCAGCAGTTACTCGATGGGAACAGGAACACAAGACGAAGAGACCCAGTACTTC. Protein sequence: CASSYSMGTGTQDEETQYF. The chain recombines TRBV6-2 or TRBV6-3 with TRBJ2-5; tentative D call: TRBD1 (5 bases). The CDR3 sequence is 19 residues long. V was pared by 0 bases and J by 3 bases, with 23 bases between. Looked up from germline, CDR1 is MNHEY and CDR2 is SVGEGT.